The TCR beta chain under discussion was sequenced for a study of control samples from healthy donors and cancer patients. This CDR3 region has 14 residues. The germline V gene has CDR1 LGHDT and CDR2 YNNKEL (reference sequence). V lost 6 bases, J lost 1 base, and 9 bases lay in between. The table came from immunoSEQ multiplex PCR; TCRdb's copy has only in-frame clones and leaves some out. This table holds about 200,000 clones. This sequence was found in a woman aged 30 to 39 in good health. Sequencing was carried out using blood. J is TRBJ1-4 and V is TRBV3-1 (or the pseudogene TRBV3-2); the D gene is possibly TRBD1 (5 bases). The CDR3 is CASRRGGTNEKLFF. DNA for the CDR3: TGTGCCAGCAGACGGGGGGGAACTAATGAAAAACTGTTTTTT.